This T cell receptor beta chain derives from a study of T cells in localized non-small cell lung cancer. General study points: Researchers found a median approximately 50 of the top 100 tumor clones in adjacent lung. Uninvolved neighboring lung showed the greatest T cell clonality, exceeding tumor.

Assay used: immunoSEQ multiplex PCR; TCRdb lists only in-frame clones, some missing. There are about 28,000 clones in the sample; around 90% occur only once, and approximately 2.9% lies in the top ten. Concerning this clone itself: Antigen: not known.

The germline V and J ends were trimmed by 6 bases and 2 bases, with 11 bases remaining between them. The CDR3 totals 13 residues. The germline CDR1 and CDR2 sequences are MNHEY and SMNVEV (reference sequence). The chain combines TRBV27 with TRBJ2-7; D remains ambiguous. The sequence came from a woman aged 18 to 49 with stage I lung adenocarcinoma. The sample consisted of peripheral blood, taken before any cancer treatment. The CDR3 DNA reads TGTGCCAGCAGCCCCTACGGCCCCTACGAGCAGTACTTC. The encoded protein is CASSPYGPYEQYF.